This paragraph reports one T cell receptor (beta chain). TCRdb keeps only in-frame clones here, not all; method: immunoSEQ multiplex PCR. Of about 160,000 clones in the sample, roughly nine tenths were seen once. This entry comes from a study of T cell responses to AZD1222 COVID-19 vaccine. CDR1 and CDR2 from the germline V gene are SEHNR and FQNEAQ (reference sequence). The CDR3 length is 17 residues. V lost 5 bases and J 0 bases, leaving 20 bases between the germline ends. The input for sequencing was peripheral blood, taken 28 days after the second AZD1222 dose. The rearrangement joins TRBV7-9 to TRBJ2-7; tentatively, D is TRBD1 or TRBD2 (6 bases each). This clonotype was obtained from an adult who received the AZD1222 COVID-19 vaccine. CDR3 in DNA: TGTGCCAGCAGCGGAGGGATGACAGGCCACAGCTCCTACGAGCAGTACTTC. It yields the protein CASSGGMTGHSSYEQYF.